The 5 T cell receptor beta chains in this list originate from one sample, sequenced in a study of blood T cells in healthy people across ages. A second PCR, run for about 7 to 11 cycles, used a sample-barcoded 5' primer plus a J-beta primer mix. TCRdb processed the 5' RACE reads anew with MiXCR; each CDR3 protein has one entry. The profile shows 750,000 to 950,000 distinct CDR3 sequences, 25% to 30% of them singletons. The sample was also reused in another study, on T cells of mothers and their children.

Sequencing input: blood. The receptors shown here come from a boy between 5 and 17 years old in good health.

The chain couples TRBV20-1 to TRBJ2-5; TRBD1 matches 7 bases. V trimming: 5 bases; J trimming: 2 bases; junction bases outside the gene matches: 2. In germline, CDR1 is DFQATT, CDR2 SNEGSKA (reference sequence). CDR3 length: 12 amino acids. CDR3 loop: CSAGGQQETQYF. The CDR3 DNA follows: TGCAGTGCTGGGGGACAGCAAGAGACCCAGTACTTC.

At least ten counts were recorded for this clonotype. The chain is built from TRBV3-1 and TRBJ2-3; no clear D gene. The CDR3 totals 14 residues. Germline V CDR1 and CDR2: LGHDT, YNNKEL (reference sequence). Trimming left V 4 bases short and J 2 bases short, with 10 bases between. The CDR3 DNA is TGTGCCAGCAGCCCCCTCGAGGACACAGATACGCAGTATTTT. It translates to CASSPLEDTDTQYF.

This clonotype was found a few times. CDR3 residues: CASSLDPGVRGYTF. As DNA, the CDR3 is TGTGCCAGCAGCTTAGATCCAGGGGTGCGTGGCTACACCTTC. This chain connects TRBV7-9 to TRBJ1-2; perhaps TRBD1 as D (6 bases). The CDR3 totals 14 residues. From germline, CDR1 is SEHNR and CDR2 FQNEAQ (reference sequence). The germline V and J ends were trimmed by 1 base and 7 bases, with 13 bases remaining between them. Drawing the rest from reference TRBV7-9 and TRBJ1-2, the complete variable domain is DTGVSQNPRHKITKRGQNVTFRCDPISEHNRLYWYRQTLGQGPEFLTYFQNEAQLEKSRLLSDRFSAERPKGSFSTLEIQRTEQGDSAMYLCASSLDPGVRGYTFGSGTRLTVV.

The CDR3 region is CASSLDVGWSLEKLFF. CDR3 nucleotides: TGTGCCAGCAGTTTGGACGTCGGCTGGTCTCTCGAAAAACTGTTTTTT. The gene calls are TRBV12-3 or TRBV12-4 and TRBJ1-4; no clear D gene. V lost 3 bases to trimming and J lost 8 bases, with 19 bases between them. This CDR3 has 16 residues.

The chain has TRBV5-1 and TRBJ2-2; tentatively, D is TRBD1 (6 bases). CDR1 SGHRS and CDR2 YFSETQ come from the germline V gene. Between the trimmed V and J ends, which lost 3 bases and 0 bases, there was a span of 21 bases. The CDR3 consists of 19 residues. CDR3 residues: CASSWTYGQTHTNTGELFF. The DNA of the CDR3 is TGCGCCAGCAGCTGGACGTACGGACAGACACATACGAACACCGGGGAGCTGTTTTTT.